This T cell receptor beta chain was sequenced in a study of blood T cell repertoires in COVID-19. The CDR3 runs to 19 residues. V lost 6 bases to trimming and J lost 6 bases; unmatched junction nucleotides: 21. Germline assignment: CDR1 MNHEY and CDR2 SMNVEV (reference sequence). Profiled with immunoSEQ multiplex PCR; TCRdb holds only in-frame clones, not every one. The sample lists approximately 240,000 clones; around nine tenths were seen once. The J gene is TRBJ2-2, the V gene TRBV27; TRBD1 matches 8 bases. Sequenced sample: PBMCs or T cells enriched from blood (not recorded which). The TCR originated in a woman under 30 who had recovered from COVID-19. CDR3 sequence reads: CASRGQVSGTPGFAGELFF. The CDR3 nucleotides are TGTGCCAGCAGGGGACAGGTATCCGGGACTCCGGGTTTCGCCGGGGAGCTGTTTTTT.